This TCR beta chain was identified during a study of T cells after yellow fever vaccination. Study-level information: Fractions with few cells were prepared using SMART-Seq v4 Ultra Low Input. General study points: Relatively few clonotypes were ones that appeared in both CD4 and CD8 compartments. Compared with primary, the secondary response was weaker and peaked at day 5, not 15. At 95% to 98% for CD4 and roughly 87% for CD8, most primary-vaccination clones showed up again after the booster.

This clonotype was detected ten times or more. Its antigen is undetermined. TCRdb analysed the 5' RACE reads with MiXCR anew, one entry per CDR3 protein. In the table there are around 310,000 distinct CDR3 sequences, roughly 3.5% of which are singletons. Looked up from germline, CDR1 is SGHKS and CDR2 is YYEKEE (reference sequence). The CDR3 has 14 residues. Trimming cost V 2 bases and J 6 bases, with 11 bases left between them. V and J are TRBV5-5 and TRBJ1-4; tentative D call: TRBD1 (5 bases). This specimen consisted of PBMCs, obtained on the day of the yellow fever booster vaccination. The clonotype was recovered from a man aged 18 to 30 who received the YFV17D yellow fever vaccine. The CDR3 here is CASSFFGGDEKLFF. CDR3 coding DNA: TGTGCCAGCAGCTTTTTTGGAGGGGATGAAAAACTGTTTTTT.